Listed below are T cell receptor beta chains from one sample, sequenced in a study of shared clonotypes between healthy human individuals. The protocol was immunoSEQ multiplex PCR, while the TCRdb copy is restricted to in-frame clones and leaves out a portion. The sample has hundreds of thousands of clones; around three quarters are singletons. Input material: PBMCs. These receptor sequences come from a woman between 35 and 50 years old in good health. Some clones in this sample may be carry-over from other donors' samples. Each CDR3 is given with its conserved first and last residue. Each record gives: CDR3 DNA, CDR3 protein, clone size, V gene, D gene, J gene. D genes are given only for firm matches. Rows may omit the clone size; those that give it use once, few, many or a size class.

cdr3_nt: TGTGCCAGTAGTAACCACAATGAGCAGTTCTTC; cdr3_aa: CASSNHNEQFF; clone_size: many; v_call: TRBV19; d_call: .; j_call: TRBJ2-1
cdr3_nt: TGTGCCAGCTCACCACATAGCGGGAGAGGTGAGACCCAGTACTTC; cdr3_aa: CASSPHSGRGETQYF; clone_size: .; v_call: TRBV18; d_call: TRBD2; j_call: TRBJ2-5
cdr3_nt: TGTGCCAGCAGCCGGGGACACGCGACCACCGGGGAGCTGTTTTTT; cdr3_aa: CASSRGHATTGELFF; clone_size: .; v_call: TRBV6-5; d_call: .; j_call: TRBJ2-2
cdr3_nt: TGTGCCATCAGTGTAACAGAACACTACGAGCAGTACTTC; cdr3_aa: CAISVTEHYEQYF; clone_size: once; v_call: TRBV10-3; d_call: .; j_call: TRBJ2-7
cdr3_nt: TGTGCCAGCAGTGAAGCAGGGACCTTCAGTGAGCCCCAGCATTTT; cdr3_aa: CASSEAGTFSEPQHF; clone_size: once; v_call: TRBV6-1; d_call: .; j_call: TRBJ1-5
cdr3_nt: TGTGCCAGCAGCCCGACGCAGGGAATCTATGGCTACACCTTC; cdr3_aa: CASSPTQGIYGYTF; clone_size: few; v_call: TRBV7-6; d_call: .; j_call: TRBJ1-2
cdr3_nt: TGCAGCGTTGATAATGGACACCGGTTTGGGGATACGCAGTATTTT; cdr3_aa: CSVDNGHRFGDTQYF; clone_size: once; v_call: TRBV29-1; d_call: .; j_call: TRBJ2-3
cdr3_nt: TGTGCCACCAGCAGAGTTGGACCCCAAGAGACCCAGTACTTC; cdr3_aa: CATSRVGPQETQYF; clone_size: .; v_call: TRBV15; d_call: .; j_call: TRBJ2-5
cdr3_nt: TGCGCCAGCAGCCAAGATGCTCACTCTGGGGCCAACGTCCTGACTTTC; cdr3_aa: CASSQDAHSGANVLTF; clone_size: few; v_call: TRBV4-3; d_call: .; j_call: TRBJ2-6
cdr3_nt: TGCGCCAGCAGTGAGCGGTCTAGCGGGATGTATACGCAGTATTTT; cdr3_aa: CASSERSSGMYTQYF; clone_size: .; v_call: TRBV10-2; d_call: TRBD2; j_call: TRBJ2-3
cdr3_nt: TGTGCCAGCAGCGGGGGACAGGGGAGACCCTCGGGCGAGCAGTACTTC; cdr3_aa: CASSGGQGRPSGEQYF; clone_size: .; v_call: TRBV5-6; d_call: TRBD1; j_call: TRBJ2-7
cdr3_nt: TGTGCCAGCAGTTCCTGGACTCAGACCGGGGAGCTGTTTTTT; cdr3_aa: CASSSWTQTGELFF; clone_size: .; v_call: TRBV2; d_call: .; j_call: TRBJ2-2
cdr3_nt: TGCGCCAGCAGCTTGAGGCAGGGAGGGTACGAGCAGTACTTC; cdr3_aa: CASSLRQGGYEQYF; clone_size: .; v_call: TRBV5-1; d_call: TRBD2; j_call: TRBJ2-7
cdr3_nt: TGTGCCAGTCACACTGGAAACACCATATATTTT; cdr3_aa: CASHTGNTIYF; clone_size: .; v_call: TRBV19; d_call: .; j_call: TRBJ1-3
cdr3_nt: TGTGCCAGCAGCCTTGGGGGCACCTACCTTAGCAATCAGCCCCAGCATTTT; cdr3_aa: CASSLGGTYLSNQPQHF; clone_size: .; v_call: TRBV5-6; d_call: .; j_call: TRBJ1-5
cdr3_nt: TGTGCCAGTAGGACAGGACCAGACTACGAGCAGTACTTC; cdr3_aa: CASRTGPDYEQYF; clone_size: .; v_call: TRBV19; d_call: .; j_call: TRBJ2-7
cdr3_nt: TGCAGCGTTTTACTGGGAGAGACCCAGTACTTC; cdr3_aa: CSVLLGETQYF; clone_size: .; v_call: TRBV29-1; d_call: .; j_call: TRBJ2-5
cdr3_nt: TGCGCCAGCAGGGGGGGACTTCAAGAGACCCAGTACTTC; cdr3_aa: CASRGGLQETQYF; clone_size: .; v_call: TRBV10-2; d_call: .; j_call: TRBJ2-5
cdr3_nt: TGCAGCGTTAGGTGGGGAGCCGACTACAATGAGCAGTTCTTC; cdr3_aa: CSVRWGADYNEQFF; clone_size: .; v_call: TRBV29-1; d_call: .; j_call: TRBJ2-1
cdr3_nt: TGTGCCAGTAGTATTGGGGCGACAGGGAGCGAGCCCCAGCATTTT; cdr3_aa: CASSIGATGSEPQHF; clone_size: few; v_call: TRBV19; d_call: TRBD1; j_call: TRBJ1-5
cdr3_nt: TGTGCCAGCAGTTACGAGGGGGGAGCTCGCTACAATGAGCAGTTCTTC; cdr3_aa: CASSYEGGARYNEQFF; clone_size: .; v_call: TRBV6-5; d_call: .; j_call: TRBJ2-1
cdr3_nt: TGTGCCAGCAGCCCTGCCCACGGCGACTACGAGCAGTACTTC; cdr3_aa: CASSPAHGDYEQYF; clone_size: .; v_call: TRBV11-2; d_call: .; j_call: TRBJ2-7
cdr3_nt: TGTGCCAGCAGCCCAGGGACCGTCTCTGGAAACACCATATATTTT; cdr3_aa: CASSPGTVSGNTIYF; clone_size: .; v_call: TRBV7-2; d_call: .; j_call: TRBJ1-3
cdr3_nt: TGTGCCAGCAAGCTAGGACTAGCCGAAGAGACCCAGTACTTC; cdr3_aa: CASKLGLAEETQYF; clone_size: few; v_call: TRBV6-1; d_call: TRBD2; j_call: TRBJ2-5
cdr3_nt: TGTGCCAGCAGCTCGATCAGGATGACTAATGAAAAACTGTTTTTT; cdr3_aa: CASSSIRMTNEKLFF; clone_size: .; v_call: TRBV11-2; d_call: .; j_call: TRBJ1-4